Shown below are 3 T cell receptor beta chains from a single sample sequenced in a study of early T cells in non-severe SARS-CoV-2 infection. In TCRdb, the 5' RACE reads were re-called with MiXCR into one record per CDR3 protein. Here the sample spans 45,000 to 55,000 distinct CDR3 sequences, 11% being singletons. Sequenced material: whole blood. These receptor sequences come from an adult who was a healthcare worker with PCR-confirmed SARS-CoV-2 infection or an uninfected control (not recorded which).

This clonotype was seen ten or more times. The chain carries TRBV28 and TRBJ2-7, with TRBD2 identical over 7 bases. The CDR3 covers 15 residues. CDR1 and CDR2 from the germline V gene are MDHEN and SYDVKM. J gave up 4 bases and V 4 bases, and 10 bases lay outside the gene matches. CDR3 in DNA: TGTGCCAGCAGTTACCCGCAACTAGCGACGTACGAGCAGTACTTC. As protein: CASSYPQLATYEQYF.

This clonotype appeared many times. The rearrangement joins TRBV5-1 to TRBJ1-5; D gene ambiguous. CDR3 length: 15 residues. V gave up 2 bases and J gave up 7 bases, with 16 bases separating them. The germline CDR1 and CDR2 sequences are SGHRS and YFSETQ. For the CDR3, the DNA is TGCGCCAGCAGCTTAAGCGGGAATGGTATGCAGCCCCAGCATTTT. This encodes CASSLSGNGMQPQHF. The whole variable domain, filled in from reference TRBV5-1 and TRBJ1-5, reads KAGVTQTPRYLIKTRGQQVTLSCSPISGHRSVSWYQQTPGQGLQFLFEYFSETQRNKGNFPGRFSGRQFSNSRSEMNVSTLELGDSALYLCASSLSGNGMQPQHFGDGTRLSIL.

This clonotype came up many times. The chain combines TRBV11-2 with TRBJ2-7; D is unresolved. Germline V gives CDR1 SGHAT, CDR2 FQNNGV. V was cut by 3 bases and J by 3 bases, with 3 bases left in between. CDR3 length: 11 residues. This CDR3 reads CASSFDYEQYF. The DNA for the CDR3 is TGTGCCAGCAGCTTCGACTACGAGCAGTACTTC.